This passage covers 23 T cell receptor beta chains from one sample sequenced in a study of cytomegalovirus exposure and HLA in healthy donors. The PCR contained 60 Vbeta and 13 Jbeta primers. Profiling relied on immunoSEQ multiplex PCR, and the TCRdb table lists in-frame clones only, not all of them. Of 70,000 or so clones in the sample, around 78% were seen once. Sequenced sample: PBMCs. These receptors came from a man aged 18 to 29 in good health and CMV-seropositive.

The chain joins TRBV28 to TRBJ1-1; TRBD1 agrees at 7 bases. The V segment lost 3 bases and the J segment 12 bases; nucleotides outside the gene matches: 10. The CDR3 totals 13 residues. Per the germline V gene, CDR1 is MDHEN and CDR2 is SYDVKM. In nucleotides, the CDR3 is TGTGCCAGCAGTTTTAGTGGGACAGTTCTTCCTTTCTTT. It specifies CASSFSGTVLPFF.

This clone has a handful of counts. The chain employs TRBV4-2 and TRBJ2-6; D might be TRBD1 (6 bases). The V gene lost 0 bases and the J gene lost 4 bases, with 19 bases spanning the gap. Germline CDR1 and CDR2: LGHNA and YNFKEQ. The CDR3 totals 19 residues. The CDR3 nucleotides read TGTGCCAGCAGCCAAGATTGGGACACGTTAATGACGGGGGCCAACGTCCTGACTTTC. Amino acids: CASSQDWDTLMTGANVLTF.

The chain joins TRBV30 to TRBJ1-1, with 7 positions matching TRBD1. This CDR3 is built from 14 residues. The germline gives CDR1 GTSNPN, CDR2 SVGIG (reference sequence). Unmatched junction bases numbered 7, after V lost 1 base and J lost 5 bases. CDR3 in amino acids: CAWSATTGATEAFF. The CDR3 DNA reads TGTGCCTGGAGTGCGACCACAGGGGCAACTGAAGCTTTCTTT.

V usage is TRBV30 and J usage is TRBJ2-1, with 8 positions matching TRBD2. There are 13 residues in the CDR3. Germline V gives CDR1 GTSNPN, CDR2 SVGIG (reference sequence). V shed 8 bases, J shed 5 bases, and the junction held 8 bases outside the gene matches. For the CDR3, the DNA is TGTGCCCTAGACGGACTAGCCAACAATGAGCAGTTCTTC. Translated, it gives CALDGLANNEQFF.

This CDR3 reads CASISGSGKLFF. CDR3 bases: TGTGCCAGCATTTCAGGTAGCGGAAAACTGTTTTTT. The genes are TRBV6-5 and TRBJ1-4; D not certain. Germline-derived CDR1 and CDR2 are MNHEY and SVGAGI. The CDR3 has 12 amino acids. V was pared by 7 bases and J by 10 bases, with 13 bases between.

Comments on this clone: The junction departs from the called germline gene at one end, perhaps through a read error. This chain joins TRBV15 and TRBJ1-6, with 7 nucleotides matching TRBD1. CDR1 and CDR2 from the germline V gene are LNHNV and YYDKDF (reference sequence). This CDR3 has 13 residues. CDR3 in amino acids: CATSRATGTAPDF. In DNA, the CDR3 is TGTGCCACCAGCAGAGCGACCGGGACAGCCCCCGACTTT.

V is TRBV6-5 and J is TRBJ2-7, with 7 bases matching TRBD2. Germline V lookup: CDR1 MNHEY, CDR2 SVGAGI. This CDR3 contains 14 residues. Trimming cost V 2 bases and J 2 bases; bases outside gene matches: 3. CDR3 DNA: TGTGCCAGCAGTTACGGGGGGGAGACCTACGAGCAGTACTTC. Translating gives CASSYGGETYEQYF.

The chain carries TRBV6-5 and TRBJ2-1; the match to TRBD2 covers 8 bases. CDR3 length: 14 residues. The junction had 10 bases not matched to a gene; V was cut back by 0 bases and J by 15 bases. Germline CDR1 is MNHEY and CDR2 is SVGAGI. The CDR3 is CASSYSSSAGLAFF. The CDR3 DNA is TGTGCCAGCAGTTACTCGAGCTCCGCCGGACTAGCGTTCTTC.

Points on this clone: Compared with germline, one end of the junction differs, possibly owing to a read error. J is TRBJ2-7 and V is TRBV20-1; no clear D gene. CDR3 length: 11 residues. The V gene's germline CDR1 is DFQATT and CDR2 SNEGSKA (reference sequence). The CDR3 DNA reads TGCAGTGCTGGAGATAGTTACGAGCAGTACTTC. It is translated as CSAGDSYEQYF.

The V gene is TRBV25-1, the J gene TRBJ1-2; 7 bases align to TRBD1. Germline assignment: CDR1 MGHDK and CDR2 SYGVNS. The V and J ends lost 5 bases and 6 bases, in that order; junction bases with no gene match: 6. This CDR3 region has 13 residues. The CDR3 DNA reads TGTGCCAGCAGTTTAACGACAGGGAATGGCTACACCTTC. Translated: CASSLTTGNGYTF.

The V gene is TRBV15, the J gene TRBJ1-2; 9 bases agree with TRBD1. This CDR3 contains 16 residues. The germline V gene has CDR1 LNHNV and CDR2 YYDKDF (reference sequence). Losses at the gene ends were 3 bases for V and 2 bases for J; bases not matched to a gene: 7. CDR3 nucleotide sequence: TGTGCCACCAGCAGGGCAGGACAGGGGCGCAACTATGGCTACACCTTC. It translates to CATSRAGQGRNYGYTF.

The CDR3 here is CSARDSSYEQYF. CDR3 bases: TGCAGCGCCCGGGACTCCTCCTACGAGCAGTACTTC. The rearrangement uses TRBV29-1 and TRBJ2-7; a possible D gene is TRBD2 (6 bases). The germline V gene has CDR1 SQVTM and CDR2 ANQGSEA. This CDR3 has 12 residues. V lost 7 bases, J lost 0 bases, and 10 bases lay in between.

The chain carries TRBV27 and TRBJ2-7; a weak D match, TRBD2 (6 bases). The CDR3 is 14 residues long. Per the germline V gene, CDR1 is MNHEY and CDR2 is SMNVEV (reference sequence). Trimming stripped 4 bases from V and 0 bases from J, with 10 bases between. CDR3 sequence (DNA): TGTGCCAGCAGTTGGACGGGGGACTCCTACGAGCAGTACTTC. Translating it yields CASSWTGDSYEQYF.

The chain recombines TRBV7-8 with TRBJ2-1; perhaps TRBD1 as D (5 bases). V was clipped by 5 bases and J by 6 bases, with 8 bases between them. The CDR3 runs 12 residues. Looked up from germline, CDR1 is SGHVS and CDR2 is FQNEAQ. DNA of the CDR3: TGTGCCAGCAGCAAGGACATCAATGAGCAGTTCTTC. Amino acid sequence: CASSKDINEQFF.

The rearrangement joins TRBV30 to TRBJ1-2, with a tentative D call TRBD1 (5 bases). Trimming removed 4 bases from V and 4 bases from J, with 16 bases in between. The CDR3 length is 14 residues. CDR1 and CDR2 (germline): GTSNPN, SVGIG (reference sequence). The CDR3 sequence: CAWTTGRRGYGYTF. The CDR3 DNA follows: TGTGCCTGGACCACAGGCCGAAGGGGCTATGGCTACACCTTC.

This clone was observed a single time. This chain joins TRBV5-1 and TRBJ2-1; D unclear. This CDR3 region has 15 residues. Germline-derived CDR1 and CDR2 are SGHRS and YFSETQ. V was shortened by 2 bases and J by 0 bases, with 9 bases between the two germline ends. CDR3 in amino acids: CASSFYLVSYNEQFF. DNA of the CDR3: TGCGCCAGCAGCTTCTATTTGGTCTCCTACAATGAGCAGTTCTTC.

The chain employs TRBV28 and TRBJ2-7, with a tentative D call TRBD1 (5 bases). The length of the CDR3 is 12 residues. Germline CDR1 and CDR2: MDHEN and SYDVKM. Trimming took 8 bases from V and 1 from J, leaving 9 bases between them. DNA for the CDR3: TGTGCCAGCTGCAGACAGTCCTACGAGCAGTACTTC. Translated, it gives CASCRQSYEQYF.

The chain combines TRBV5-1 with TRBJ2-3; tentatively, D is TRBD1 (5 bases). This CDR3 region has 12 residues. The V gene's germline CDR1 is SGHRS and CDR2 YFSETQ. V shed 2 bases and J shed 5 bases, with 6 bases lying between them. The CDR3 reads CASSLQEDTQYF. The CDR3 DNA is TGCGCCAGCAGCTTACAGGAAGATACGCAGTATTTT.

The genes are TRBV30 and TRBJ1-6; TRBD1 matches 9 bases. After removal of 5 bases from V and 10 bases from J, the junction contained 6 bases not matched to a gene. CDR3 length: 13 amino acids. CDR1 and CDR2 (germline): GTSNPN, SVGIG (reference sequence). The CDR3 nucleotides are TGTGCCTGGGGAGGACAGGGGCCCTCACCCCTCCACTTT. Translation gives CAWGGQGPSPLHF.

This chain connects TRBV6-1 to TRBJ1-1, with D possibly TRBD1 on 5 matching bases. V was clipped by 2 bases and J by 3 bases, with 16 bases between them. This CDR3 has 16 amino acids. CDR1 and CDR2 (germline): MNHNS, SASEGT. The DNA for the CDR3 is TGTGCCAGCAGTGAATACTGGCAGGGTGGCGACACTGAAGCTTTCTTT. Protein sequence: CASSEYWQGGDTEAFF.

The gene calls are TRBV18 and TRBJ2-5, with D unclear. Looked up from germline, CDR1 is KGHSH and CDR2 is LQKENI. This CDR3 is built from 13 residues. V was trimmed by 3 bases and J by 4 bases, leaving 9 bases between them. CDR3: CASSPPTLETQYF. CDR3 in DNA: TGTGCCAGCTCACCGCCGACTCTAGAGACCCAGTACTTC. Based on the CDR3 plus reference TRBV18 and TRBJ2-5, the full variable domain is NAGVMQNPRHLVRRRGQEARLRCSPMKGHSHVYWYRQLPEEGLKFMVYLQKENIIDESGMPKERFSAEFPKEGPSILRIQQVVRGDSAAYFCASSPPTLETQYFGPGTRLLVL.

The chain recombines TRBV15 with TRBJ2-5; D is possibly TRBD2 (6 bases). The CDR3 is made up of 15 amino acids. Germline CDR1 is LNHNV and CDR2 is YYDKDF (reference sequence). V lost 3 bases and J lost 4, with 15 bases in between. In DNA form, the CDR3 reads TGTGCCACCAGCAGCCCTTTACTGGGAGGAGAGACCCAGTACTTC. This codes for CATSSPLLGGETQYF.

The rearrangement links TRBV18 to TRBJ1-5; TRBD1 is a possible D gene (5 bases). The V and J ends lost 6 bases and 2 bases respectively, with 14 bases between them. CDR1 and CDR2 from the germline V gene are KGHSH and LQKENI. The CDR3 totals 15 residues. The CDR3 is CASSSRGPGNQPQHF. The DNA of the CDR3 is TGTGCCAGCTCGTCTAGGGGTCCAGGCAATCAGCCCCAGCATTTT.